This TCR beta chain was obtained from a study of shared clonotypes between healthy human individuals. V was pared by 5 bases and J by 6 bases, with 4 bases of the junction left unmatched. Germline CDR1 and CDR2: SGHVS and FNYEAQ. The CDR3 runs to 13 residues. Sequencing was performed with immunoSEQ multiplex PCR; in TCRdb, only in-frame clones are kept and a portion is missing. The sample includes fewer than 850,000 clones, about 92% of them seen just once. General study findings and limits: Clonotypes which were not shared had lower generation probabilities than clonotypes that all four donors shared.

Worth noting for this clone: Its target is not known.

The chain recombines TRBV7-6 with TRBJ1-1, with 9 bases lining up with TRBD1. The sequencing input was memory CD8+ T cells from PBMCs. The subset here: CD45RO+ cells pooled with CCR7-negative TemRA cells. The sequence was obtained from a man aged 18 to 29 in good health. Some clones in this sample may be carry-over from other donors' samples. In DNA, the CDR3 is TGTGCCAGCAGCAGGGACAGGGCGGCTGAAGCTTTCTTT. It codes for CASSRDRAAEAFF.